This T cell receptor beta chain was retrieved from a study of blood T cell repertoires in COVID-19. Study-wide background: Samples representing acute and convalescent COVID-19 were sourced from the United States, Italy and Spain. The cDNA or gDNA used as material had been derived from T cells, B-cell-depleted T cells, or PBMCs.

The CDR3 runs 14 residues. Trimming shortened V by 2 bases and J by 3 bases, and 11 bases separated the two germline ends. Germline V CDR1 and CDR2: SGHRS, YFSETQ. Methods used by the authors: Counts of nucleated cells, estimated from reference gene primer amplification, were obtained. Sequencing was performed with immunoSEQ multiplex PCR; in TCRdb, only in-frame clones are kept and a portion is missing. The V and J calls and clone size are taken from that table; D and trimming were inferred from the DNA. The sample holds about 69,000 clones, around 86% seen once. With regard to this clone: Other DNA variants within this sample encode the same CDR3.

Material for sequencing was peripheral blood. The TCR was taken from an elderly man with acute or convalescent COVID-19. The rearrangement links TRBV5-1 to TRBJ1-1, with a weak D call TRBD1 (5 bases). CDR3 region: CASSLGQGYTEAFF. The CDR3 DNA reads as TGCGCCAGCAGCTTAGGCCAGGGCTACACTGAAGCTTTCTTT.